Below are 26 T cell receptor beta chains sequenced from a single sample in a study of T cell responses to AZD1222 COVID-19 vaccine. This table comes from immunoSEQ multiplex PCR, and its TCRdb copy is limited to in-frame clones, with some not included. Found here are roughly 200,000 clones, about 93% of them singletons; the top ten hold roughly 1%. The input for sequencing was peripheral blood, taken 28 days after the second dose of the MenACWY control vaccine. Receptors were obtained from an adult who received the MenACWY meningococcal vaccine as a control.

This chain uses TRBV18 with TRBJ2-7; 9 bases are shared with TRBD1. CDR1 and CDR2 (germline): KGHSH, LQKENI. The length of the CDR3 is 14 residues. V shed 4 bases, J shed 4 bases, and the junction held 5 bases outside the gene matches. DNA for the CDR3: TGTGCCAGCTCACTACGGGACAGGGCGTACGAGCAGTACTTC. Its protein product is CASSLRDRAYEQYF.

This clone appeared a single time. The chain carries TRBV4-2 and TRBJ2-7; no reliable D call. This CDR3 is built from 12 residues. V gave up 2 bases and J gave up 3 bases, with 5 bases separating them. Germline V gene lookup returns CDR1 LGHNA and CDR2 YNFKEQ. For the CDR3, the DNA is TGTGCCAGCAGCCAAACAAACTACGAGCAGTACTTC. Translation: CASSQTNYEQYF.

The J gene is TRBJ1-2, the V gene TRBV9; D perhaps matches TRBD1 (6 bases). V lost 0 bases and J 0 bases, leaving 12 bases between the germline ends. Germline-derived CDR1 and CDR2 are SGDLS and YYNGEE. The CDR3 sequence is 16 residues long. In DNA, the CDR3 is TGTGCCAGCAGCGTAGGGCCCGGACAGTCTAACTATGGCTACACCTTC. Its translation: CASSVGPGQSNYGYTF.

In DNA, the CDR3 is TGCGCCAGCAGCCCAGGGACAGGCCAGAACTATGGCTACACCTTC. It codes for CASSPGTGQNYGYTF. The rearrangement uses TRBV5-1 and TRBJ1-2; 8 bases fit TRBD1. Germline values: CDR1 SGHRS, CDR2 YFSETQ. V was clipped by 4 bases and J by 2 bases; unmatched bases: 7. The CDR3 is 15 residues long.

V usage is TRBV25-1 and J usage is TRBJ1-5, with no clear D. The length of the CDR3 is 14 residues. The germline V gene has CDR1 MGHDK and CDR2 SYGVNS. Deletions cut 3 bases from V and 3 bases from J, with 9 bases between. The CDR3 reads CASSDLGNNQPQHF. In nucleotides, the CDR3 is TGTGCCAGCAGTGACCTGGGAAACAATCAGCCCCAGCATTTT.

The gene calls are TRBV7-3 and TRBJ2-2, with D tentatively TRBD1 (5 bases). Germline loops: CDR1 SGHTA, CDR2 FQGTGA. Deletions cut 2 bases from V and 1 base from J, with 5 bases between. CDR3 length equals 14 residues. As DNA, the CDR3 is TGTGCCAGCAGCTTACAGGGGAACACCGGGGAGCTGTTTTTT. The encoded protein is CASSLQGNTGELFF.

This chain connects TRBV5-1 to TRBJ2-1, with D uncertain. The germline V and J ends were trimmed by 7 bases and 5 bases, with 16 bases remaining between them. From germline, CDR1 is SGHRS and CDR2 YFSETQ. The CDR3 totals 14 residues. The CDR3 protein is CASRISPLDNEQFF. The CDR3 DNA sequence: TGCGCCAGCCGCATATCCCCCCTTGACAATGAGCAGTTCTTC.

J is TRBJ1-5 and V is TRBV27; D is perhaps TRBD1 (5 bases). Trimming stripped 3 bases from V and 7 bases from J, with 13 bases between. Germline lookup yields CDR1 MNHEY and CDR2 SMNVEV (reference sequence). The CDR3 totals 14 residues. CDR3 sequence reads: CASSLRGVGQPQHF. In DNA, the CDR3 is TGTGCCAGCAGTTTGAGGGGAGTTGGACAGCCCCAGCATTTT.

The chain links TRBV7-8 to TRBJ1-5, with 7 positions matching TRBD1. Germline CDR1 is SGHVS and CDR2 is FQNEAQ. V was clipped by 1 base and J by 0 bases; unmatched bases: 6. The length of the CDR3 is 17 residues. This CDR3 reads CASSLGVGGLSNQPQHF. In DNA, the CDR3 is TGTGCCAGCAGCTTAGGGGTAGGGGGCCTTAGCAATCAGCCCCAGCATTTT.

V gene TRBV6-5 combines with J gene TRBJ2-1; D call uncertain. The CDR3 consists of 13 residues. Germline V gene lookup returns CDR1 MNHEY and CDR2 SVGAGI. V shed 8 bases and J shed 9 bases, with 17 bases lying between them. DNA of the CDR3: TGTGCCAGCGCCGCGGATAGGATCAGTGAGCAGTTCTTC. This translates into CASAADRISEQFF.

The chain recombines TRBV7-8 with TRBJ1-2; D perhaps matches TRBD1 (6 bases). CDR1 is SGHVS and CDR2 is FQNEAQ in the germline V gene. V dropped 4 bases and J dropped 1 base, with 13 bases sitting between them. The CDR3 spans 15 residues. The CDR3 here is CASSSHQGNNYGYTF. The CDR3 nucleotides read TGTGCCAGCAGCTCCCACCAGGGGAATAACTATGGCTACACCTTC.

V is TRBV5-6 and J is TRBJ2-7; no clear D gene. Germline CDR1 SGHDT, CDR2 YYEEEE. The V end was cut by 4 bases, the J end by 5 bases, with 7 bases between. The CDR3 sequence is 11 residues long. In DNA, the CDR3 is TGTGCCAGCAGCGAAACCAACGAGCAGTACTTC. This sequence encodes CASSETNEQYF.

The DNA of the CDR3 is TGTGCCAGCACCGGGACCCCGCAAAACAATGAGCAGTTCTTC. It is translated as CASTGTPQNNEQFF. The rearrangement uses TRBV9 and TRBJ2-1, with D perhaps assigned TRBD1 or TRBD2 (5 bases each). The CDR3 runs to 14 residues. The V and J ends lost 6 bases and 5 bases respectively, with 15 bases between them. Germline V gene data show CDR1 as SGDLS and CDR2 as YYNGEE.

The genes are TRBV7-8 and TRBJ1-5; D call uncertain. Germline-derived CDR1 and CDR2 are SGHVS and FQNEAQ. This CDR3 comprises 16 residues. V lost 1 base and J lost 4, with 14 bases in between. The CDR3 coding sequence is TGTGCCAGCAGCTTAGGAAGGGCAGCCTTAAATCAGCCCCAGCATTTT. Its protein product is CASSLGRAALNQPQHF.

The chain is built from TRBV3-1 (or the pseudogene TRBV3-2) and TRBJ1-2, with unresolved D. The CDR3 spans 16 residues. V lost 1 base and J lost 2, with 14 bases in between. Per the germline V gene, CDR1 is LGHDT and CDR2 is YNNKEL (reference sequence). CDR3 DNA sequence: TGTGCCAGCAGCCAAGGGGCACAGTCTTCCAACTATGGCTACACCTTC. Its protein is CASSQGAQSSNYGYTF.

The rearrangement joins TRBV6-4 to TRBJ2-7; D gene ambiguous. The CDR3 totals 14 residues. V was cut by 5 bases and J by 0 bases, with 11 bases left in between. The V gene's germline CDR1 is MRHNA and CDR2 SNTAGT. CDR3 in DNA: TGTGCCAGCAGTCCTGGACGGGCCTCCTACGAGCAGTACTTC. It encodes CASSPGRASYEQYF.

The V gene is TRBV2, the J gene TRBJ1-1; no clear D gene. Germline CDR1 reads SNHLY; CDR2 reads FYNNEI. Trimming took 7 bases from V and 4 from J, leaving 13 bases between them. The CDR3 extends over 13 amino acids. The CDR3 DNA reads as TGTGCCAGCATCCCCCCCGTAGGCACTGAAGCTTTCTTT. This translates into CASIPPVGTEAFF.

The V call is TRBV29-1, the J call TRBJ1-3; TRBD1 agrees at 7 bases. This CDR3 contains 14 residues. Germline CDR1 is SQVTM and CDR2 is ANQGSEA. V was clipped by 8 bases and J by 1 base; unmatched bases: 8. CDR3 coding DNA: TGCAGCATAAGACAGGGAGGATCTGGAAACACCATATATTTT. Its protein product is CSIRQGGSGNTIYF.

The chain has TRBV5-1 and TRBJ2-5; TRBD2 matches at 12 bases. V gave up 2 bases and J gave up 2 bases; unmatched junction bases: 4. The CDR3 is made up of 16 amino acids. Germline assignment: CDR1 SGHRS and CDR2 YFSETQ. This chain's CDR3 is CASSLLAGGSQETQYF. In DNA form, the CDR3 reads TGCGCCAGCAGCTTACTAGCGGGGGGTTCTCAAGAGACCCAGTACTTC.

The V and J genes are TRBV5-1 and TRBJ1-1; 8 bases are shared with TRBD1. With 2 bases clipped from V and 6 bases from J, the junction kept 9 bases outside the gene matches. Germline CDR1 reads SGHRS; CDR2 reads YFSETQ. This CDR3 has 15 amino acids. CDR3 in DNA: TGCGCCAGCAGCTTAGGGGGCAGGGGGCGGTCTGAAGCTTTCTTT. Its translation: CASSLGGRGRSEAFF.

A single count supports this clone. The chain couples TRBV21-1 to TRBJ1-6. TRBV21-1 is assigned pseudogene status. CDR3 size: 17 residues. CDR3 in DNA: TGTGCCAGCAGCCCTTGCCGTAAGAGCTCCTATAATTCACCCCTCCACTTT. It translates to CASSPCRKSSYNSPLHF.

In DNA, the CDR3 is TGCGCCAGCAGCCAGGAAAAATCAGGGGGCAGCTCCTATGGCTACACCTTC. Its translation: CASSQEKSGGSSYGYTF. The chain has TRBV4-3 and TRBJ1-2; 8 bases are a match to TRBD1. There are 17 residues in the CDR3. The germline V gene encodes CDR1 LGHNA and CDR2 YSLEER. V was clipped by 3 bases and J by 4 bases; unmatched bases: 13.

The chain recombines TRBV10-3 with TRBJ2-7, with D perhaps given as TRBD1 or TRBD2 (6 bases each). CDR1 is ENHRY, CDR2 SYGVKD, per germline. The V and J ends lost 2 bases and 0 bases respectively, with 17 bases between them. CDR3 length: 17 amino acids. The CDR3 sequence is CAISEKGPGGPSYEQYF. The DNA for the CDR3 is TGTGCCATCAGTGAGAAGGGGCCCGGGGGCCCCTCCTACGAGCAGTACTTC.

The chain recombines TRBV5-4 with TRBJ2-3; TRBD2 matches 7 bases. The V gene's germline CDR1 is SGHNT and CDR2 YYREEE (reference sequence). J gave up 8 bases and V 2 bases, and 8 bases lay outside the gene matches. The CDR3 runs to 14 residues. CDR3 residues: CASSFHQGGSTQYF. The CDR3 DNA follows: TGTGCCAGCAGCTTTCACCAGGGAGGGAGTACGCAGTATTTT.

The V call is TRBV18, the J call TRBJ1-4; D perhaps matches TRBD1 (5 bases). Trimming cost V 2 bases and J 5 bases, with 9 bases left between them. The CDR3 length is 14 residues. Per germline, CDR1 KGHSH and CDR2 LQKENI. The CDR3 loop is CASSPDRSNEKLFF. CDR3 sequence (DNA): TGTGCCAGCTCACCAGACAGATCGAATGAAAAACTGTTTTTT.

The V gene is TRBV28, the J gene TRBJ1-5; D not certain. Germline V gene data show CDR1 as MDHEN and CDR2 as SYDVKM. The V and J ends lost 11 bases and 0 bases respectively, with 14 bases between them. The CDR3 sequence is 14 residues long. The CDR3 nucleotides are TGTGCCGTTTTAGGGAGCCTTAGCAATCAGCCCCAGCATTTT. This codes for CAVLGSLSNQPQHF. Combining the CDR3 with reference TRBV28 and TRBJ1-5 gives the whole variable domain DVKVTQSSRYLVKRTGEKVFLECVQDMDHENMFWYRQDPGLGLRLIYFSYDVKMKEKGDIPEGYSVSREKKERFSLILESASTNQTSMYLCAVLGSLSNQPQHFGDGTRLSIL.